Listed below are T cell receptor beta chains from one sample, sequenced in a study of shared clonotypes between healthy human individuals. The repertoire was sequenced with immunoSEQ multiplex PCR; TCRdb's copy has only in-frame clones and lacks some. The sample includes 2 million to 3 million clones, roughly 93% of them seen just once. Sequencing was carried out using naive CD4+ T cells from PBMCs. The receptors originated from a man aged 18-30 years in good health. Some clones in this sample may be carry-over from other donors' samples. Both conserved end residues are part of each CDR3. The D gene is left open where the match is weak. Clone size, where shown, is once, few, many, or a class for clones that have expanded.

v_gene	d_gene	j_gene	abundance	len	CDR3aa	CDR3nt
TRBV7-3	-	TRBJ2-2	-	13	CASSPPGGGELFF	TGTGCCAGCAGCCCCCCAGGAGGGGGGGAGCTGTTTTTT
TRBV4-3	TRBD1	TRBJ1-2	-	15	CASSQGQGYYYGYTF	TGCGCCAGCAGCCAGGGACAGGGGTATTACTATGGCTACACCTTC
TRBV29-1	-	TRBJ2-7	-	14	CSVRKDSLSYEQYF	TGCAGCGTGAGGAAGGACAGTTTGTCCTACGAGCAGTACTTC
TRBV27	-	TRBJ1-5	few	13	CATPDSSNQPQHF	TGTGCCACCCCGGACAGTAGCAATCAGCCCCAGCATTTT
TRBV10-3	-	TRBJ1-6	-	15	CATNPQGGSDSPLHF	TGTGCCACCAACCCACAGGGTGGTTCGGATTCACCCCTCCACTTT
TRBV2	-	TRBJ2-7	-	15	CASSDSVLSPGEQYF	TGTGCCAGCAGTGATTCGGTGCTTTCCCCCGGCGAGCAGTACTTC
TRBV19	TRBD1	TRBJ1-1	-	14	CASKGGEGGTEAFF	TGTGCCAGTAAAGGGGGCGAGGGAGGAACTGAAGCTTTCTTT
TRBV28	-	TRBJ1-3	-	15	CASILGGGTGNTIYF	TGTGCCAGCATCCTCGGGGGGGGGACAGGAAACACCATATATTTT
TRBV7-2	-	TRBJ2-7	-	15	CASSLWDSGSYEQYF	TGTGCCAGCAGCTTATGGGACTCGGGCTCCTACGAGCAGTACTTC
TRBV2	-	TRBJ1-1	-	14	CASSFRRVDTEAFF	TGTGCCAGCTCTTTCCGCAGGGTTGACACTGAAGCTTTCTTT
TRBV14	-	TRBJ2-5	-	14	CASSHIGTRETQYF	TGTGCCAGCAGCCATATCGGGACACGGGAGACCCAGTACTTC
TRBV7-9	TRBD2	TRBJ2-1	-	16	CASSLGSGGGYNEQFF	TGTGCCAGCAGCTTAGGGTCGGGAGGGGGCTACAATGAGCAGTTCTTC
TRBV28	-	TRBJ2-7	once	14	CASNPGARPVRMYF	TGTGCCAGCAACCCCGGGGCTAGGCCTGTGAGGATGTACTTC
TRBV19	-	TRBJ2-3	-	14	CASRARYRTDTQYF	TGTGCCAGTAGGGCCAGGTACCGCACAGATACGCAGTATTTT
TRBV7-2	-	TRBJ1-1	-	17	CASSQAGTSNMNTEAFF	TGTGCCAGCAGCCAAGCCGGGACGAGCAACATGAACACTGAAGCTTTCTTT
TRBV6-6	TRBD2	TRBJ2-3	-	16	CASRPALAGLTDTQYF	TGTGCCAGCAGACCCGCCCTAGCGGGACTGACAGATACGCAGTATTTT
TRBV2	TRBD1	TRBJ2-7	-	14	CATAGGRGSYEQYF	TGTGCCACAGCAGGAGGCAGGGGGTCCTACGAGCAGTACTTC
TRBV6-6	-	TRBJ2-2	once	14	CASSWLTGTGELFF	TGTGCCAGCAGTTGGCTCACCGGGACCGGGGAGCTGTTTTTT
TRBV4-1	-	TRBJ2-5	-	17	CASSQVFAKEGKETQYF	TGCGCCAGCAGCCAAGTCTTTGCGAAGGAGGGTAAAGAGACCCAGTACTTC
TRBV28	-	TRBJ2-7	-	15	CASSRGTQPPYEQYF	TGTGCCAGCAGTCGAGGGACTCAACCACCCTACGAGCAGTACTTC
TRBV6-5	-	TRBJ2-2	-	13	CASRPRGPGELFF	TGTGCCAGCAGACCTCGGGGGCCGGGGGAGCTGTTTTTT
TRBV7-9	TRBD2	TRBJ2-7	-	16	CASSSGAAGGSYEQYF	TGTGCCAGCAGCTCGGGAGCAGCGGGAGGGTCCTACGAGCAGTACTTC
TRBV28	TRBD2	TRBJ2-3	-	14	CASSLLAGDDTQYF	TGTGCCAGCAGTCTACTAGCGGGAGACGATACGCAGTATTTT
TRBV21-1	-	TRBJ1-1	once	16	CASSKPRTGGNTEAFF	TGTGCCAGCAGCAAGCCTCGGACAGGGGGAAACACTGAAGCTTTCTTT
TRBV7-3	TRBD1	TRBJ1-1	-	12	CASSLDRGIAFF	TGTGCCAGCAGCTTAGACAGGGGTATAGCTTTCTTT